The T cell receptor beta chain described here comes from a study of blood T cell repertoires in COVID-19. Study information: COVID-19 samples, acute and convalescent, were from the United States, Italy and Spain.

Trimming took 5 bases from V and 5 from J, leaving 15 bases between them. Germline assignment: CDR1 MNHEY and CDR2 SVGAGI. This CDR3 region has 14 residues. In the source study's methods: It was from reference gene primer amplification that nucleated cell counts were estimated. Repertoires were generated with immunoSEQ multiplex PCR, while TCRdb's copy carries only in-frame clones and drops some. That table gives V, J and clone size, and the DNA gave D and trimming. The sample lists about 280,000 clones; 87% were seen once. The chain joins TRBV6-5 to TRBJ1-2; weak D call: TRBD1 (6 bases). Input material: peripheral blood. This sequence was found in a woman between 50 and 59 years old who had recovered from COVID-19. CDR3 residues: CASSREGGEYGYTF. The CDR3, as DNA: TGTGCCAGCAGTCGGGAGGGGGGGGAATATGGCTACACCTTC.